The clone carrying this T cell receptor beta chain has a single count. This sample is drawn from a study of blood T cell repertoires in COVID-19. Study in general: Researchers got acute and convalescent COVID-19 samples from the United States, Italy and Spain. In each case, the material was cDNA or gDNA derived from T cells, B-cell-depleted T cells, or PBMCs.

In the source study's methods: Cell counts per sample came from amplifying reference gene primers. Here immunoSEQ multiplex PCR was the method, and the copy in TCRdb shows in-frame clones only, minus some. The DNA was the basis for D and trimming; V, J and clone size are from that table. The sample records about 290,000 clones, roughly 80% being singletons. Sequencing used peripheral blood. The receptor was derived from a woman aged 50 to 60 with active or convalescent COVID-19.

The CDR3 sequence: CASSRREGRETQYF. CDR3 DNA sequence: TGTGCCAGCAGTAGGAGAGAAGGGAGAGAGACCCAGTACTTC. The rearrangement links TRBV27 to TRBJ2-5, with a possible D match to TRBD2 (5 bases). The CDR3 is 14 residues long. Trimming shortened V by 5 bases and J by 4 bases, and 14 bases separated the two germline ends. Germline values: CDR1 MNHEY, CDR2 SMNVEV (reference sequence).